The 31 T cell receptor beta chains below all came from one sample that was sequenced in a study of blood T cell repertoires in COVID-19. Profiling relied on immunoSEQ multiplex PCR, and the TCRdb table lists in-frame clones only, not all of them. Of about 440,000 clones listed, about 90% are singletons. The sequenced material came from PBMCs or T cells enriched from blood (not recorded which). These receptors were taken from a man between 18 and 35 years old who had recovered from COVID-19.

The chain recombines TRBV4-1 with TRBJ2-7; D remains ambiguous. The CDR3 loop spans 13 amino acids. Germline V gene data show CDR1 as MGHRA and CDR2 as YSYEKL. The V gene lost 5 bases and the J gene lost 3 bases, with 11 bases spanning the gap. CDR3 bases: TGCGCCAGCAGCGAAGGTTTAGACTACGAGCAGTACTTC. It specifies CASSEGLDYEQYF.

This chain connects TRBV5-6 to TRBJ1-6, with D uncertain. Germline assignment: CDR1 SGHDT and CDR2 YYEEEE. Trimming stripped 6 bases from V and 0 bases from J, with 4 bases between. The CDR3 length is 13 residues. In DNA, the CDR3 is TGTGCCAGCACCCACTCCTATAATTCACCCCTCCACTTT. It codes for CASTHSYNSPLHF.

The gene calls are TRBV1 and TRBJ2-7; the DNA was not compared with TRBD2, the D call given in the table. TRBV1 is deemed a pseudogene. The CDR3 length is 17 residues. DNA of the CDR3: TGCACCAGCAGCCAGGGGACTAGCGGGGGCAGCTCCTACGAGCAGTACTTC. Translation: CTSSQGTSGGSSYEQYF.

J is TRBJ2-3 and V is TRBV11-2; 16 bases align to TRBD2. V was clipped by 5 bases and J by 0 bases; unmatched bases: 5. CDR1 and CDR2 from the germline V gene are SGHAT and FQNNGV. The CDR3 has 18 amino acids. CDR3 sequence reads: CASSVLGLAGGSTDTQYF. In nucleotides, the CDR3 is TGTGCCAGCAGCGTCCTGGGACTAGCGGGAGGGAGCACAGATACGCAGTATTTT.

This clone occurred a few times. The CDR3 protein is CASGLGGPKVTSGGARTGELFF. Written as DNA, the CDR3 is TGTGCTAGTGGTTTGGGCGGTCCCAAAGTCACTAGCGGGGGGGCCCGCACCGGGGAGCTGTTTTTT. The rearrangement uses TRBV12-5 and TRBJ2-2; 13 positions match TRBD2. In germline, CDR1 is LGHNT, CDR2 FRNRAP. Trimming removed 1 base from V and 4 bases from J; junction bases left unmatched: 18. The CDR3 spans 22 residues.

The chain is built from TRBV5-1 and TRBJ2-7; 9 nucleotides match TRBD1. This CDR3 comprises 15 residues. Germline loops: CDR1 SGHRS, CDR2 YFSETQ. J lost 4 bases, V lost 1 base, and 6 bases had no gene match. The CDR3 nucleotides read TGCGCCAGCAGCTTGATAGGACAGGGGAGTTACGAGCAGTACTTC. Encoded protein: CASSLIGQGSYEQYF.

The rearrangement joins TRBV6-5 to TRBJ2-7, with TRBD2 matching over 12 bases. Germline V gene sequence: CDR1 MNHEY, CDR2 SVGAGI. The CDR3 is 13 amino acids. J lost 7 bases, V lost 8 bases, and 6 bases had no gene match. CDR3 sequence reads: CASSLAGGREQYF. The CDR3 DNA is TGTGCCAGCTCTCTAGCGGGAGGGAGGGAGCAGTACTTC.

The chain couples TRBV3-1 (or the pseudogene TRBV3-2) to TRBJ2-3; TRBD2 matches at 13 bases. V shed 4 bases, J shed 4 bases, and the junction held 11 bases outside the gene matches. There are 18 residues in the CDR3. Per the germline V gene, CDR1 is LGHDT and CDR2 is YNNKEL (reference sequence). CDR3 nucleotides: TGTGCCAGCAGCCGACTAGCGGGAGGCTATGATGTCGCAGATACGCAGTATTTT. It codes for CASSRLAGGYDVADTQYF.

V and J are TRBV28 and TRBJ2-2; 8 positions match TRBD1. V gave up 6 bases and J gave up 6 bases; unmatched junction bases: 6. This CDR3 spans 14 amino acids. The V gene's germline CDR1 is MDHEN and CDR2 SYDVKM. The CDR3 spells CASRTDREAGELFF. CDR3 sequence (DNA): TGTGCCAGCAGGACGGACAGGGAGGCCGGGGAGCTGTTTTTT.

The chain combines TRBV10-3 with TRBJ2-2; tentatively, D is TRBD1 (7 bases). The CDR3 length is 14 residues. Germline V CDR1 and CDR2: ENHRY, SYGVKD. The V gene lost 11 bases and the J gene lost 3 bases, with 16 bases spanning the gap. DNA for the CDR3: TGTGCCGCGCAGGGACAGCGGGACACCGGGGAGCTGTTTTTT. It encodes CAAQGQRDTGELFF.

The chain combines TRBV5-1 with TRBJ2-2, with a possible D match to TRBD2 (6 bases). The CDR3 sequence is 16 residues long. The V gene lost 0 bases and the J gene lost 0 bases, with 9 bases spanning the gap. The germline CDR1 and CDR2 sequences are SGHRS and YFSETQ. For the CDR3, the DNA is TGCGCCAGCAGCTTGGCGGGAGTAGCGAACACCGGGGAGCTGTTTTTT. Translated: CASSLAGVANTGELFF.

The count of this clone is one. The V gene is TRBV12-3 or TRBV12-4, the J gene TRBJ1-1, with no clear D. Trimming left V 1 base short and J 4 bases short, with 7 bases between. This CDR3 comprises 13 residues. The CDR3 region is CASSLGPATEAFF. The CDR3, as DNA: TGTGCCAGCAGTTTAGGGCCTGCCACTGAAGCTTTCTTT.

This clone was seen only once. The rearrangement uses TRBV5-1 and TRBJ1-5; 9 nucleotides align to TRBD1. The CDR3 has 16 amino acids. Trimming took 0 bases from V and 7 from J; bases not matched to a gene: 8. From germline, CDR1 is SGHRS and CDR2 YFSETQ. The CDR3 loop is CASSLESVDRGQPQHF. CDR3 sequence (DNA): TGCGCCAGCAGCTTGGAATCAGTGGACAGGGGCCAGCCCCAGCATTTT. Looking up the rest from reference TRBV5-1 and TRBJ1-5 gives the full variable domain: KAGVTQTPRYLIKTRGQQVTLSCSPISGHRSVSWYQQTPGQGLQFLFEYFSETQRNKGNFPGRFSGRQFSNSRSEMNVSTLELGDSALYLCASSLESVDRGQPQHFGDGTRLSIL.

J is TRBJ1-1 and V is TRBV24-1, with D hard to call. This CDR3 is built from 12 residues. CDR1 is KGHDR and CDR2 is SFDVKD in the germline V gene. Trimming removed 3 bases at V and 9 bases at J, with 10 bases between. CDR3 amino acids: CATSDVDNKAFF. In DNA, the CDR3 is TGTGCCACCAGTGATGTAGACAATAAAGCTTTCTTT.

The chain combines TRBV11-3 with TRBJ2-7; TRBD1 might be the D (6 bases). Germline loops: CDR1 SGHNT, CDR2 YENEEA. The V end was cut by 1 base, the J end by 6 bases, with 7 bases between. This CDR3 spans 12 amino acids. In DNA form, the CDR3 reads TGTGCCAGCAGCTTAGTGGGGGCCGAGCAGTACTTC. Residues: CASSLVGAEQYF.

The J gene is TRBJ1-6, the V gene TRBV19, with a weak D call TRBD1 (5 bases). This CDR3 has 15 residues. V was cut by 6 bases and J by 2 bases, with 11 bases left in between. The germline V gene has CDR1 LNHDA and CDR2 SQIVND (reference sequence). CDR3 sequence (DNA): TGTGCCAGTAGCGACAGTACGACCTATAATTCACCCCTCCACTTT. Translated, it gives CASSDSTTYNSPLHF.

A note on this clone: This CDR3 is also generated by other DNA sequences in the sample. This chain joins TRBV4-1 and TRBJ1-2; D call uncertain. V dropped 2 bases and J dropped 4 bases, with 8 bases sitting between them. This CDR3 is built from 13 residues. Germline CDR1 MGHRA, CDR2 YSYEKL. In nucleotides, the CDR3 is TGCGCCAGCAGCCAATCAGGTGGCTATGGCTACACCTTC. Translating gives CASSQSGGYGYTF.

J is TRBJ1-2 and V is TRBV5-1, with TRBD1 matching over 10 bases. There are 14 residues in the CDR3. In germline, CDR1 is SGHRS, CDR2 YFSETQ. V trimming: 4 bases; J trimming: 6 bases; junction bases outside the gene matches: 6. This chain's CDR3 is CASSTGQGGDGYTF. DNA of the CDR3: TGCGCCAGCAGCACCGGACAGGGGGGAGATGGCTACACCTTC.

The J gene is TRBJ1-2, the V gene TRBV11-2; D is possibly TRBD1 (5 bases). Germline assignment: CDR1 SGHAT and CDR2 FQNNGV. CDR3 size: 15 residues. Trimming cost V 5 bases and J 6 bases, with 19 bases left between them. The CDR3 coding sequence is TGTGCCAGCAGCCTCGGGACCGGGAGGCTCCATGGCTACACCTTC. This sequence encodes CASSLGTGRLHGYTF.

The chain employs TRBV19 and TRBJ2-7; D perhaps matches TRBD2 (6 bases). CDR3 length equals 14 residues. Germline V gene lookup returns CDR1 LNHDA and CDR2 SQIVND (reference sequence). Trimming removed 3 bases at V and 4 bases at J, with 13 bases between. The CDR3 here is CASSITGSRYEQYF. In DNA, the CDR3 is TGTGCCAGTAGTATCACCGGGAGTCGGTACGAGCAGTACTTC.

A single count supports this clone. The chain has TRBV19 and TRBJ1-1; D is possibly TRBD1 (6 bases). Trimming shortened V by 6 bases and J by 2 bases, and 16 bases separated the two germline ends. The V gene's germline CDR1 is LNHDA and CDR2 SQIVND (reference sequence). The CDR3 extends over 15 amino acids. CDR3 protein: CASSPLLGQNTEAFF. The DNA of the CDR3 is TGTGCCAGTAGCCCCCTATTGGGACAAAACACTGAAGCTTTCTTT.

This rearrangement joins TRBV11-2 to TRBJ2-7; D is possibly TRBD2 (6 bases). V lost 0 bases and J lost 2, with 14 bases in between. Germline assignment: CDR1 SGHAT and CDR2 FQNNGV. The CDR3 contains 16 residues. CDR3 bases: TGTGCCAGCAGCTTAGATTCGCCGGGAGTTACCTACGAGCAGTACTTC. It translates to CASSLDSPGVTYEQYF.

The V and J genes are TRBV9 and TRBJ1-2; D unclear. This CDR3 has 10 residues. The germline V and J ends were trimmed by 7 bases and 7 bases, with 8 bases remaining between them. CDR1 SGDLS and CDR2 YYNGEE come from the germline V gene. CDR3 residues: CASVGSGYTF. CDR3 DNA: TGTGCCAGCGTCGGTAGTGGCTACACCTTC.

The chain carries TRBV19 and TRBJ1-4, with unresolved D. Looked up from germline, CDR1 is LNHDA and CDR2 is SQIVND (reference sequence). CDR3 length equals 13 residues. V lost 9 bases and J lost 5, with 13 bases in between. This CDR3 reads CASHMHPNEKLFF. In DNA form, the CDR3 reads TGTGCCAGCCACATGCACCCCAATGAAAAACTGTTTTTT.

The V gene is TRBV6-5, the J gene TRBJ1-5, with 9 bases identical to TRBD1. Germline-derived CDR1 and CDR2 are MNHEY and SVGAGI. Germline trimming cut 10 bases from V and 5 bases from J; bases unmatched to any gene: 6. The CDR3 loop spans 13 amino acids. Here the CDR3 DNA reads TGTGCCACCCAACGGACAGGGGATCAGCCCCAGCATTTT. Amino acid sequence: CATQRTGDQPQHF.

The V gene is TRBV24-1, the J gene TRBJ1-2, with 7 nucleotides matching TRBD1. Germline V CDR1 and CDR2: KGHDR, SFDVKD. The CDR3 consists of 14 residues. Germline trimming cut 4 bases from V and 7 bases from J; bases unmatched to any gene: 8. This CDR3 reads CATSEYDRVGGYTF. In DNA, the CDR3 is TGTGCCACCAGTGAATACGACAGGGTGGGTGGCTACACCTTC.

The chain combines TRBV20-1 with TRBJ1-5; D possibly corresponds to TRBD1 (5 bases). There are 16 residues in the CDR3. V dropped 3 bases and J dropped 0 bases, with 15 bases sitting between them. Per germline, CDR1 DFQATT and CDR2 SNEGSKA (reference sequence). For the CDR3, the DNA is TGCAGTGCTAGTAGCGAAGGACAATATAGCAATCAGCCCCAGCATTTT. This codes for CSASSEGQYSNQPQHF.

This chain joins TRBV15 and TRBJ2-1, with D perhaps matching TRBD2 (6 bases). Germline assignment: CDR1 LNHNV and CDR2 YYDKDF (reference sequence). V was pared by 3 bases and J by 1 base, with 16 bases between. There are 17 residues in the CDR3. The CDR3 region has the DNA TGTGCCACCAGCAGTTTAACGGGGGTATTATCCTACAATGAGCAGTTCTTC. Translating it yields CATSSLTGVLSYNEQFF. The full variable domain, its missing parts supplied by reference TRBV15 and TRBJ2-1, is DAMVIQNPRYQVTQFGKPVTLSCSQTLNHNVMYWYQQKSSQAPKLLFHYYDKDFNNEADTPDNFQSRRPNTSFCFLDIRSPGLGDTAMYLCATSSLTGVLSYNEQFFGPGTRLTVL.

The rearrangement joins TRBV6-1 to TRBJ2-5, with TRBD1 identical over 8 bases. Losses at the gene ends were 3 bases for V and 4 bases for J; bases not matched to a gene: 1. Germline CDR1 MNHNS, CDR2 SASEGT. The CDR3 length is 13 residues. CDR3 sequence: CASSDGTGETQYF. CDR3 DNA: TGTGCCAGCAGTGACGGGACAGGAGAGACCCAGTACTTC.

The chain uses TRBV5-1 and TRBJ2-5; a possible D gene is TRBD1 (6 bases). The CDR3 runs to 16 residues. V dropped 0 bases and J dropped 4 bases, with 16 bases sitting between them. In germline, CDR1 is SGHRS, CDR2 YFSETQ. CDR3 residues: CASSLGAGDVRETQYF. As DNA, the CDR3 is TGCGCCAGCAGCTTGGGAGCAGGGGACGTCCGAGAGACCCAGTACTTC. Variable domain in full (rest from reference TRBV5-1 and TRBJ2-5): KAGVTQTPRYLIKTRGQQVTLSCSPISGHRSVSWYQQTPGQGLQFLFEYFSETQRNKGNFPGRFSGRQFSNSRSEMNVSTLELGDSALYLCASSLGAGDVRETQYFGPGTRLLVL.

The chain couples TRBV11-2 to TRBJ2-2; 12 bases fit TRBD2. The ends lost 5 bases at V and 3 bases at J; junction bases unmatched: 4. The germline CDR1 and CDR2 sequences are SGHAT and FQNNGV. The CDR3 covers 16 residues. The CDR3 spells CASSPLAGGDTGELFF. For the CDR3, the DNA is TGTGCCAGCAGCCCTCTAGCGGGAGGGGACACCGGGGAGCTGTTTTTT.